This TCR beta chain emerged from a study of CD8 T cells in ankylosing spondylitis. About this clonotype: Its antigen is not identified.

Whole-study findings and limits: Apparently characteristic of ankylosing spondylitis blood was a TCR beta motif (eight highly homologous variants). Matched ankylosing spondylitis synovial fluid reportedly contained a significantly enriched population of disease-linked clones.

The CDR3 runs to 14 residues. The germline V gene encodes CDR1 SNHLY and CDR2 FYNNEI. The germline V and J ends were trimmed by 4 bases and 0 bases, with 10 bases remaining between them. TCRdb recomputed calls from the 5' RACE reads with MiXCR, one row per CDR3 protein. The sample has around 140,000 distinct CDR3 sequences, approximately 17% seen once. The chain uses TRBV2 and TRBJ2-7, with a possible D match to TRBD1 (6 bases). The material sequenced was blood, either unsorted or a sorted T cell fraction (not recorded which). The receptor was isolated from a male donor with ankylosing spondylitis. CDR3 in amino acids: CASSAGAPSYEQYF. Here the CDR3 DNA reads TGTGCCAGCAGTGCAGGGGCCCCCTCCTACGAGCAGTACTTC.